What follows are 15 T cell receptor beta chains derived from one specimen sequenced in a study of regulatory T cells in long-lasting Graves disease. Time point specified: newly diagnosed GD, antithyroid drugs for less than 3 months. The TCR library was made from RNA that had been extracted from PBMCs in TRIzol. For TCR beta, libraries came from iRepertoire HTBI primers and Arm-PCR of CDR3 regions. TCRdb reprocessed the multiplex PCR reads with MiXCR, giving one entry per CDR3 protein. The repertoire consists of 410,000 or so distinct CDR3 sequences, with about 15% occurring once and the leading ten covering over 15%. The same sample was also used in a study of T cells in Graves' hyperthyroidism and ophthalmopathy.

The source material was peripheral blood mononuclear cells (PBMCs), sampled at new diagnosis, from a patient treated with antithyroid drugs. These receptors came from a woman younger than 45 with Graves disease.

Ten or more counts support this clonotype. For the CDR3, the DNA is TGCGCCAGCAGCTTACCGGACAGGTTCAACTATGGCTACACCTTC. This gives the protein CASSLPDRFNYGYTF. V and J are TRBV5-1 and TRBJ1-2; 7 nucleotides match TRBD1. The germline CDR1 and CDR2 sequences are SGHRS and YFSETQ. CDR3 length: 15 amino acids. V lost 2 bases, J lost 2 bases, and 6 bases stayed unmatched. Full variable domain (missing parts from reference TRBV5-1 and TRBJ1-2): KAGVTQTPRYLIKTRGQQVTLSCSPISGHRSVSWYQQTPGQGLQFLFEYFSETQRNKGNFPGRFSGRQFSNSRSEMNVSTLELGDSALYLCASSLPDRFNYGYTFGSGTRLTVV.

This clonotype has at least ten counts. This chain uses TRBV15 with TRBJ2-1; 12 positions agree with TRBD2. Germline V CDR1 and CDR2: LNHNV, YYDKDF (reference sequence). Trimming at V came to 3 bases and at J to 7 bases, leaving 7 bases not matched to a gene. This CDR3 has 16 amino acids. Written as DNA, the CDR3 is TGTGCCACCAGCAGGAGTTCTAGCGGGAGGGATAATGAGCAGTTCTTC. Translation: CATSRSSSGRDNEQFF.

This chain links TRBV20-1 with TRBJ1-2, with D tentatively TRBD1 (6 bases). The CDR3 contains 12 residues. Germline V gives CDR1 DFQATT, CDR2 SNEGSKA (reference sequence). V dropped 3 bases and J dropped 6 bases, with 11 bases sitting between them. CDR3 sequence reads: CSASPGTHGYTF. The CDR3 DNA is TGCAGTGCTAGTCCCGGGACACATGGCTACACCTTC.

The V gene is TRBV20-1, the J gene TRBJ2-1; tentatively, D is TRBD2 (6 bases). CDR1 is DFQATT, CDR2 SNEGSKA, per germline (reference sequence). Trimming took off 3 bases at V and 3 bases at J, with 15 bases between the two ends. This CDR3 spans 15 amino acids. The DNA of the CDR3 is TGCAGTGCTAGGGAACTAGCTCGTCGCTACAATGAGCAGTTCTTC. Translated: CSARELARRYNEQFF.

This rearrangement joins TRBV24-1 to TRBJ2-7, with no clear D. The CDR3 spans 14 residues. The V end was cut by 4 bases, the J end by 3 bases, with 12 bases between. Per germline, CDR1 KGHDR and CDR2 SFDVKD. The CDR3 region has the DNA TGTGCCACCAGTGACCTCTCCACGGGCTACGAGCAGTACTTC. It is translated as CATSDLSTGYEQYF.

CDR3: CASSLTGQGRAPLHF. The CDR3 nucleotides read TGTGCCAGCAGCTTAACAGGACAGGGTCGGGCACCCCTCCACTTT. This chain links TRBV7-3 with TRBJ1-6, with 8 positions matching TRBD1. The V gene end was trimmed by 0 bases and the J gene end by 11 bases; junction bases not matched to a gene: 6. Germline values: CDR1 SGHTA, CDR2 FQGTGA. The CDR3 totals 15 residues.

In this sample, this clonotype turned up many times. This chain links TRBV14 with TRBJ2-3; D is uncertain. CDR3 size: 15 residues. V lost 1 base and J lost 2, with 10 bases in between. The germline CDR1 and CDR2 sequences are SGHDN and FVKESK. The CDR3 DNA is TGTGCCAGCAGCCAAGCCGTACCGAACACAGATACGCAGTATTTT. Translated: CASSQAVPNTDTQYF.

In its sample, this clonotype was seen many times. The rearrangement joins TRBV18 to TRBJ1-4; D not resolved. This CDR3 is 13 amino acids long. The V and J ends lost 4 bases and 3 bases respectively, with 6 bases between them. Germline V lookup: CDR1 KGHSH, CDR2 LQKENI. The CDR3 loop reads CASSRASNEKLFF. The CDR3 DNA is TGTGCCAGCTCACGGGCATCTAATGAAAAACTGTTTTTT.

The chain joins TRBV12-3 or TRBV12-4 to TRBJ2-3; D could derive from TRBD1 or TRBD2 (5 bases each). Trimming stripped 1 base from V and 6 bases from J, with 14 bases between. The CDR3 consists of 15 residues. CDR3 DNA: TGTGCCAGCAGTTTAGGGGACGGAGGACGCGATACGCAGTATTTT. The encoded protein is CASSLGDGGRDTQYF.

The chain links TRBV27 to TRBJ2-1; 8 bases align to TRBD2. Germline V gene data show CDR1 as MNHEY and CDR2 as SMNVEV (reference sequence). V trimming: 0 bases; J trimming: 8 bases; junction bases outside the gene matches: 9. The CDR3 runs to 16 residues. The CDR3 region is CASSLSSGTSIDEQFF. The DNA for the CDR3 is TGTGCCAGCAGTTTATCTTCTGGGACTAGTATCGATGAGCAGTTCTTC.

This clonotype was detected many times. The chain recombines TRBV9 with TRBJ1-1; TRBD1 might be the D (5 bases). CDR1 is SGDLS and CDR2 is YYNGEE in the germline V gene. The CDR3 loop spans 16 amino acids. Trimming took 0 bases from V and 3 from J, leaving 15 bases between them. CDR3 nucleotide sequence: TGTGCCAGCAGCGTAGCTCTCGGCGGGGGGGACACTGAAGCTTTCTTT. Protein sequence: CASSVALGGGDTEAFF.

The V call is TRBV27, the J call TRBJ2-7; 7 bases align to TRBD2. Germline V gives CDR1 MNHEY, CDR2 SMNVEV (reference sequence). The length of the CDR3 is 16 residues. Unmatched junction bases numbered 12, after V lost 3 bases and J lost 4 bases. CDR3 sequence: CASSFGTTGATYEQYF. CDR3 coding DNA: TGTGCCAGCAGTTTTGGGACTACAGGAGCTACTTACGAGCAGTACTTC.

This clonotype occurred many times. The CDR3 loop reads CASSPMWDSGANTEAFF. The CDR3 region has the DNA TGCGCCAGCAGCCCCATGTGGGACAGTGGGGCGAACACTGAAGCTTTCTTT. The chain joins TRBV5-1 to TRBJ1-1, with 7 bases fitting TRBD1. This CDR3 comprises 17 residues. Germline CDR1 is SGHRS and CDR2 is YFSETQ. V shed 4 bases, J shed 1 base, and the junction held 13 bases outside the gene matches.

This clonotype was counted only a few times. This chain joins TRBV19 and TRBJ1-1; TRBD1 matches at 8 bases. The CDR3 is 13 residues long. The germline CDR1 and CDR2 sequences are LNHDA and SQIVND (reference sequence). The V segment lost 7 bases and the J segment 5 bases; nucleotides outside the gene matches: 6. This CDR3 is CASMHRGATEAFF. The CDR3 DNA reads TGTGCCAGTATGCACAGGGGGGCGACTGAAGCTTTCTTT.

This clonotype appeared many times. The gene calls are TRBV30 and TRBJ1-2; no reliable D call. Trimming pared 3 bases from V and 3 bases from J, leaving 14 bases between. CDR1 GTSNPN and CDR2 SVGIG come from the germline V gene (reference sequence). CDR3 size: 14 residues. This CDR3 is CAWSNAGDHYGYTF. The CDR3, as DNA: TGTGCCTGGAGCAATGCCGGAGATCACTATGGCTACACCTTC.